The 13 T cell receptor beta chains reported below all come from one sample, sequenced in a study of shared T cell receptors in the human thymus. Only in-frame clones appear in the TCRdb table, and some are missing; sequencing was by immunoSEQ multiplex PCR. Of under 450,000 clones listed, 95% are singletons. The specimen sequenced was thymocytes. The receptor source for this set is a human donor.

V usage is TRBV28 and J usage is TRBJ2-7; 10 bases line up with TRBD2. The germline V gene has CDR1 MDHEN and CDR2 SYDVKM. This CDR3 spans 16 amino acids. With 5 bases clipped from V and 3 bases from J, the junction kept 10 bases outside the gene matches. CDR3 nucleotide sequence: TGTGCCAGCAGTCCGACCTTACTAGCGGGGTTCTACGAGCAGTACTTC. Amino acid sequence: CASSPTLLAGFYEQYF.

This chain uses TRBV4-3 with TRBJ2-1, with 12 nucleotides matching TRBD1. The CDR3 has 20 amino acids. V gave up 4 bases and J gave up 7 bases; unmatched junction bases: 20. Germline CDR1 and CDR2: LGHNA and YSLEER. CDR3 protein: CASSRARRPNRDRGRNEQFF. CDR3 bases: TGCGCCAGCAGCCGGGCCAGGAGGCCTAACCGGGACAGGGGGCGGAATGAGCAGTTCTTC.

This clone was seen only once. CDR3 DNA sequence: TGTGCCACCCCATCTGAAGGCAATCAGCCCCAGCATTTT. It is translated as CATPSEGNQPQHF. The chain combines TRBV6-1 with TRBJ1-5, with unresolved D. Trimming removed 10 bases at V and 2 bases at J, with 12 bases between. Germline CDR1 reads MNHNS; CDR2 reads SASEGT. The CDR3 has 13 amino acids.

The CDR3 spells CASYSGTNTEAFF. DNA for the CDR3: TGTGCCTCATACAGTGGAACGAACACTGAAGCTTTCTTT. The chain employs TRBV19 and TRBJ1-1, with unresolved D. CDR1 is LNHDA and CDR2 is SQIVND in the germline V gene (reference sequence). V lost 11 bases, J lost 1 base, and 14 bases lay in between. The CDR3 extends over 13 amino acids.

The chain employs TRBV27 and TRBJ2-7, with 10 bases matching TRBD1. The germline CDR1 and CDR2 sequences are MNHEY and SMNVEV (reference sequence). The CDR3 length is 14 residues. With V trimmed by 7 bases and J by 3 bases, 6 bases remained unmatched. CDR3 region: CASNPGTGDYEQYF. CDR3 coding DNA: TGTGCCAGCAATCCTGGGACAGGGGACTACGAGCAGTACTTC.

The chain is built from TRBV28 and TRBJ1-2; D perhaps matches TRBD1 (5 bases). CDR3 length: 16 amino acids. CDR1 is MDHEN and CDR2 is SYDVKM in the germline V gene. V was pared by 2 bases and J by 3 bases, with 16 bases between. The CDR3 sequence is CASSLRWGDFYYGYTF. CDR3 bases: TGTGCCAGCAGTTTAAGGTGGGGGGATTTTTACTATGGCTACACCTTC.

This clone was detected only once. The genes are TRBV27 and TRBJ2-1; D unclear. In germline, CDR1 is MNHEY, CDR2 SMNVEV (reference sequence). The length of the CDR3 is 16 residues. Trimming took off 1 base at V and 0 bases at J, with 10 bases between the two ends. The CDR3 spells CASSLLADHSYNEQFF. CDR3 coding DNA: TGTGCCAGCAGTTTATTGGCGGATCACTCCTACAATGAGCAGTTCTTC.

The chain uses TRBV6-1 and TRBJ2-7; a weak D match, TRBD2 (7 bases). Germline CDR1 is MNHNS and CDR2 is SASEGT. This CDR3 is 12 amino acids long. Trimming cost V 6 bases and J 7 bases, with 13 bases left between them. The CDR3, as DNA: TGTGCCAGCAGATTCAGGGGAGGGGAGCAGTACTTC. This encodes CASRFRGGEQYF.

The rearrangement joins TRBV5-5 to TRBJ1-2; unclear D gene. V was clipped by 7 bases and J by 6 bases, with 7 bases between them. This CDR3 region has 10 residues. Germline V lookup: CDR1 SGHKS, CDR2 YYEKEE (reference sequence). CDR3 in amino acids: CASVGDGYTF. CDR3 in DNA: TGTGCCAGCGTCGGGGATGGCTACACCTTC. The complete variable domain, with remaining parts taken from reference TRBV5-5 and TRBJ1-2, reads DAGVTQSPTHLIKTRGQQVTLRCSPISGHKSVSWYQQVLGQGPQFIFQYYEKEERGRGNFPDRFSARQFPNYSSELNVNALLLGDSALYLCASVGDGYTFGSGTRLTVV.

V and J are TRBV11-3 and TRBJ2-3; D possibly corresponds to TRBD2 (5 bases). The CDR3 extends over 13 amino acids. Per the germline V gene, CDR1 is SGHNT and CDR2 is YENEEA. V was cut by 4 bases and J by 3 bases, with 8 bases left in between. CDR3 sequence: CASSSDFTDTQYF. The CDR3 DNA reads as TGTGCCAGCAGCTCGGACTTTACAGATACGCAGTATTTT. Together with reference TRBV11-3 and TRBJ2-3, the CDR3 gives the full variable domain: EAGVVQSPRYKIIEKKQPVAFWCNPISGHNTLYWYLQNLGQGPELLIRYENEEAVDDSQLPKDRFSAERLKGVDSTLKIQPAELGDSAVYLCASSSDFTDTQYFGPGTRLTVL.

V gene TRBV6-1 combines with J gene TRBJ2-7; D is ambiguous. This CDR3 comprises 13 residues. V lost 6 bases and J 9 bases, leaving 18 bases between the germline ends. Germline V CDR1 and CDR2: MNHNS, SASEGT. CDR3 sequence: CASSTPASGGQYF. The CDR3 DNA sequence: TGTGCCAGCAGCACTCCCGCCTCAGGCGGGCAGTACTTC.

The genes are TRBV4-1 and TRBJ2-7, with a weak D call TRBD2 (6 bases). CDR1 and CDR2 (germline): MGHRA, YSYEKL. Trimming pared 0 bases from V and 5 bases from J, leaving 14 bases between. The CDR3 is 15 residues long. The chain's CDR3 is CASSQDGEEENEQYF. The CDR3 region has the DNA TGCGCCAGCAGCCAAGATGGGGAGGAAGAGAACGAGCAGTACTTC.

V usage is TRBV5-4 and J usage is TRBJ2-5; either TRBD1 or TRBD2 may fit D (5 bases each). Gene TRBJ2-7 matches the end of the DNA better, so the J call may be wrong. Germline V lookup: CDR1 SGHNT, CDR2 YYREEE (reference sequence). This CDR3 has 14 amino acids. Here the CDR3 reads CASSLELGVNEQYF. The CDR3 coding sequence is TGTGCCAGCAGCTTGGAACTAGGGGTCAACGAGCAGTACTTC.